This entry concerns a single T cell receptor beta chain. The source of the sample is a study of blood T cell repertoires in COVID-19. Study-wide background: Acute and convalescent COVID-19 specimens originated in the United States, Italy and Spain. T cells, B-cell-depleted T cells, or PBMCs supplied cDNA or gDNA.

Original processing methods: Estimation of nucleated cell counts relied on the amplification of reference gene primers. Clones were read by immunoSEQ multiplex PCR, and TCRdb kept only the in-frame ones, dropping some. V and J calls plus clone size are reproduced from that table; the DNA served to infer D and trimming. The sample holds some 400,000 clones, 70% to 90% seen once. Sequenced input: peripheral blood. The receptor's source is a human donor in a cohort sampled during active COVID-19.

The CDR3 nucleotides read TGTGCCAGCAGTTACGCGGGAAAGTCGTTCTTC. It is translated as CASSYAGKSFF. The chain recombines TRBV6-5 with TRBJ2-1; tentatively, D is TRBD2 (6 bases). The CDR3 runs 11 residues. In germline, CDR1 is MNHEY, CDR2 SVGAGI. V lost 2 bases, J lost 15 bases, and 11 bases lay in between.